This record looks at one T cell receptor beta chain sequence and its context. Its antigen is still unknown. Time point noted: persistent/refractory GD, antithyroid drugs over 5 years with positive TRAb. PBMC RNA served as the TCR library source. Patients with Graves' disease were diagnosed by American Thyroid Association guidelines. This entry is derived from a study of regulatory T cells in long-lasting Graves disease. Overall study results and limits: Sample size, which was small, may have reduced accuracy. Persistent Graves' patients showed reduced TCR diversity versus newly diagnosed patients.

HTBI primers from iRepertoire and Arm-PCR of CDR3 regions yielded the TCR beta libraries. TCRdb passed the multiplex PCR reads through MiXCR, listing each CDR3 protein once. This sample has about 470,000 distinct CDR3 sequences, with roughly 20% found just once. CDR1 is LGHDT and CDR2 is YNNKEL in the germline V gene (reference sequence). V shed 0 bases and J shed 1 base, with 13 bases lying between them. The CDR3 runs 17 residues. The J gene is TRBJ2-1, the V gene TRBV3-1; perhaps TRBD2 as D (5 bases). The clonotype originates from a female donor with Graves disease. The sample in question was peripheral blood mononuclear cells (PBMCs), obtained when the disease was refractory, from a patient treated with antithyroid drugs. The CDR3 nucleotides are TGTGCCAGCAGCCAAGATGCGGTGGGAGTGTCCTACAATGAGCAGTTCTTC. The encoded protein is CASSQDAVGVSYNEQFF.